These 25 T cell receptor beta chains were sequenced from one sample in a study of T cells after yellow fever vaccination. TCRdb processed the 5' RACE reads anew with MiXCR; each CDR3 protein has one entry. The data contain about 96,000 distinct CDR3 sequences, roughly 8.2% of them singletons. Sample: CD8+ T cells not binding an NS4B(214-222) dextramer, sorted from PBMCs, taken around 16 days after the first yellow fever vaccination. Receptor source: a man aged 18 to 30 who received the YFV17D yellow fever vaccine.

This clonotype was detected a few times. This sequence joins TRBV6-5 and TRBJ1-4; D unclear. This CDR3 is built from 13 residues. The V end was cut by 2 bases, the J end by 8 bases, with 9 bases between. Germline V lookup: CDR1 MNHEY, CDR2 SVGAGI. The CDR3 spells CASSYLGGEKLFF. The CDR3 DNA is TGTGCCAGCAGTTACCTCGGTGGGGAAAAACTGTTTTTT.

The genes are TRBV27 and TRBJ2-3; D unresolved. Germline values: CDR1 MNHEY, CDR2 SMNVEV (reference sequence). Trimming stripped 4 bases from V and 1 base from J, with 12 bases between. The length of the CDR3 is 15 residues. CDR3 sequence: CASSSPRLGTDTQYF. The CDR3 DNA reads as TGTGCCAGCAGTTCACCGCGGTTGGGCACAGATACGCAGTATTTT.

This clonotype was recorded a few times. The chain joins TRBV20-1 to TRBJ2-3; the D is unclear. V was clipped by 5 bases and J by 0 bases, with 12 bases between them. The CDR3 length is 14 residues. Germline V gene sequence: CDR1 DFQATT, CDR2 SNEGSKA (reference sequence). The CDR3 loop reads CSALQLTSTDTQYF. The CDR3 nucleotides are TGCAGTGCTCTCCAGTTAACTAGCACAGATACGCAGTATTTT.

This clonotype was seen a handful of times. The chain combines TRBV27 with TRBJ1-1; D is perhaps TRBD1 (6 bases). Germline values: CDR1 MNHEY, CDR2 SMNVEV (reference sequence). V lost 7 bases, J lost 0 bases, and 12 bases lay in between. CDR3 length: 14 residues. CDR3 DNA sequence: TGTGCCAGCATTGCCGGGACAATGAACACTGAAGCTTTCTTT. Translation: CASIAGTMNTEAFF.

This clonotype was counted a few times. The genes are TRBV7-6 and TRBJ2-1, with a tentative D call TRBD1 (7 bases). The CDR3 is 17 residues long. V was shortened by 5 bases and J by 6 bases, with 23 bases between the two germline ends. Germline lookup yields CDR1 SGHVS and CDR2 FNYEAQ. The CDR3: CASSPLSGGGEVNEQFF. CDR3 sequence (DNA): TGTGCCAGCAGCCCCCTTTCCGGAGGGGGCGAAGTCAATGAGCAGTTCTTC.

The CDR3 spells CASRQRTSGGAFTEQFF. CDR3 in DNA: TGTGCCAGCAGACAACGGACTAGCGGGGGGGCCTTCACTGAGCAGTTCTTC. The chain couples TRBV7-6 to TRBJ2-1, with TRBD2 identical over 15 bases. Germline lookup yields CDR1 SGHVS and CDR2 FNYEAQ. This CDR3 has 17 amino acids. Losses at the gene ends were 6 bases for V and 9 bases for J; bases not matched to a gene: 12.

In DNA form, the CDR3 reads TGCAGCGGATCAGGGTTACCCTCCTACAATGAGCAGTTCTTC. Translation: CSGSGLPSYNEQFF. The V gene is TRBV29-1, the J gene TRBJ2-1; weak D call: TRBD1 (5 bases). Germline values: CDR1 SQVTM, CDR2 ANQGSEA. Deletions cut 7 bases from V and 0 bases from J, with 13 bases between. This CDR3 has 14 residues.

Note on this clonotype: A read error may explain this, as a much larger clone is one base away. This chain uses TRBV6-6 with TRBJ1-4; possible D gene TRBD1, 5 bases. The CDR3 runs to 11 residues. V was trimmed by 10 bases and J by 8 bases, leaving 11 bases between them. Germline V gene data show CDR1 as MNHNY and CDR2 as SVGAGI (reference sequence). The CDR3, as DNA: TGTGCCATCAACAGGAAAGAAAAACTGTTTTTT. This codes for CAINRKEKLFF.

This clonotype occurred a few times. The CDR3 is CASSPVGQWTDTQYF. The CDR3 region has the DNA TGCGCCAGCAGCCCCGTGGGCCAGTGGACAGATACGCAGTATTTT. The chain carries TRBV4-1 and TRBJ2-3; D unclear. The CDR3 loop spans 15 amino acids. The V and J ends lost 4 bases and 3 bases respectively, with 14 bases between them. Germline V gene data show CDR1 as MGHRA and CDR2 as YSYEKL.

This sequence joins TRBV4-1 and TRBJ2-7; D is uncertain. The germline V gene encodes CDR1 MGHRA and CDR2 YSYEKL. The CDR3 totals 13 residues. V dropped 1 base and J dropped 4 bases, with 8 bases sitting between them. The CDR3 here is CASSQAGEYEQYV. The DNA of the CDR3 is TGCGCCAGCAGCCAAGCGGGCGAGTACGAGCAGTACGTC.

This clonotype was found many times. The chain is built from TRBV5-1 and TRBJ1-2; 7 positions match TRBD1. The CDR3 consists of 17 residues. Trimming at V came to 3 bases and at J to 2 bases, leaving 13 bases not matched to a gene. From germline, CDR1 is SGHRS and CDR2 YFSETQ. The CDR3, as DNA: TGCGCCAGCAGCTCTGACCCAAATAGACAGGGAAACTATGGCTACACCTTC. Translation: CASSSDPNRQGNYGYTF.

This chain connects TRBV7-9 to TRBJ1-2; tentatively, D is TRBD1 (5 bases). The CDR3 contains 14 residues. V gave up 1 base and J gave up 1 base, with 7 bases separating them. Germline V gene lookup returns CDR1 SEHNR and CDR2 FQNEAQ (reference sequence). In DNA form, the CDR3 reads TGTGCCAGCAGCTTAGGGGGGATTAACTATGGCTACACCTTC. Encoded protein: CASSLGGINYGYTF.

The sample holds a few counts of this clonotype. This rearrangement joins TRBV6-2 or TRBV6-3 to TRBJ1-2; TRBD1 is a possible D gene (6 bases). Trimming removed 1 base from V and 3 bases from J, with 15 bases in between. Germline V gene sequence: CDR1 MNHEY, CDR2 SVGEGT. The CDR3 totals 16 residues. The CDR3 nucleotides are TGTGCCAGCAGTTACTTCGTCGTACAGGGACACTATGGCTACACCTTC. Translating it yields CASSYFVVQGHYGYTF.

This clonotype was seen more than once but under ten times. J is TRBJ1-1 and V is TRBV6-1, with 7 bases that match TRBD1. CDR3 size: 17 residues. Germline V CDR1 and CDR2: MNHNS, SASEGT. Losses at the gene ends were 5 bases for V and 3 bases for J; bases not matched to a gene: 15. In DNA form, the CDR3 reads TGTGCCAGCAGTCCTCGGACAGGTAGGATGGGGGACACTGAAGCTTTCTTT. It is translated as CASSPRTGRMGDTEAFF.

This clonotype appeared a few times. The chain employs TRBV30 and TRBJ2-7; 9 bases line up with TRBD1. V was clipped by 3 bases and J by 6 bases; unmatched bases: 9. Germline CDR1 reads GTSNPN; CDR2 reads SVGIG (reference sequence). This CDR3 has 14 amino acids. The CDR3 spells CAWRWDRALAEQYF. CDR3 bases: TGTGCCTGGAGATGGGACAGGGCACTTGCCGAGCAGTACTTC.

This clonotype was observed a handful of times. The chain is built from TRBV10-3 and TRBJ1-6; a possible D gene is TRBD1 (5 bases). The CDR3 has 14 residues. Germline CDR1 and CDR2: ENHRY and SYGVKD. The V gene lost 0 bases and the J gene lost 7 bases, with 7 bases spanning the gap. In DNA, the CDR3 is TGTGCCATCAGTGAGTCGGGGGAGAATTCACCCCTCCACTTT. It translates to CAISESGENSPLHF.

The V and J genes are TRBV6-1 and TRBJ2-7; 7 nucleotides agree with TRBD1. Trimming cost V 6 bases and J 3 bases; bases outside gene matches: 11. CDR1 is MNHNS, CDR2 SASEGT, per germline. There are 15 residues in the CDR3. CDR3 protein: CASSPTGQPFYEQYV. CDR3 DNA sequence: TGTGCCAGCAGCCCTACGGGACAGCCATTCTACGAGCAGTACGTC.

In its sample, this clonotype was seen a few times. This sequence joins TRBV7-6 and TRBJ1-2; D is perhaps TRBD1 (5 bases). The ends were cut back, 2 bases at V and 4 bases at J, with 14 bases in the middle. CDR1 is SGHVS, CDR2 FNYEAQ, per germline. The CDR3 extends over 15 amino acids. CDR3 residues: CASSLRGLPSYGYTF. The CDR3 nucleotides are TGTGCCAGCAGCTTAAGGGGCCTTCCCTCCTATGGCTACACCTTC.

This clonotype was observed a handful of times. The rearrangement links TRBV29-1 to TRBJ2-3, with 7 bases identical to TRBD1. V lost 4 bases to trimming and J lost 4 bases; unmatched junction nucleotides: 14. Germline loops: CDR1 SQVTM, CDR2 ANQGSEA. This CDR3 has 16 amino acids. CDR3 in amino acids: CSVAPGTANTSDTQYF. In DNA, the CDR3 is TGCAGCGTTGCCCCCGGGACAGCGAACACCTCAGATACGCAGTATTTT.

This clonotype was recorded a few times. The rearrangement uses TRBV7-9 and TRBJ2-3, with 7 bases fitting TRBD2. CDR1 is SEHNR, CDR2 FQNEAQ, per germline (reference sequence). V was clipped by 5 bases and J by 3 bases; unmatched bases: 14. The CDR3 loop spans 17 amino acids. Here the CDR3 reads CASSLPLYRGETDTQYF. The CDR3 coding sequence is TGTGCCAGCAGCCTTCCGCTCTATCGGGGGGAAACAGATACGCAGTATTTT.

This clonotype came up many times. The V and J genes are TRBV10-3 and TRBJ1-2; 8 nucleotides agree with TRBD1. The CDR3 has 15 amino acids. Germline CDR1 reads ENHRY; CDR2 reads SYGVKD. The junction had 7 bases not matched to a gene; V was cut back by 3 bases and J by 4 bases. The CDR3 sequence is CAISETLTGGYGYTF. The CDR3 region has the DNA TGTGCCATCAGTGAAACCCTCACAGGGGGCTATGGCTACACCTTC.

This chain uses TRBV6-1 with TRBJ1-2; tentative D call: TRBD1 (5 bases). Germline lookup yields CDR1 MNHNS and CDR2 SASEGT. The V end was cut by 4 bases, the J end by 5 bases, with 14 bases between. The length of the CDR3 is 14 residues. CDR3 loop: CASSGGDGWYGYTF. CDR3 DNA: TGTGCCAGCAGTGGGGGGGACGGGTGGTATGGCTACACCTTC.

The rearrangement uses TRBV14 and TRBJ2-7; TRBD2 aligns across 13 bases. CDR1 is SGHDN and CDR2 is FVKESK in the germline V gene. Losses at the gene ends were 4 bases for V and 11 bases for J; bases not matched to a gene: 8. The CDR3 has 14 amino acids. CDR3 region: CASSLGLAGLPEYF. In DNA form, the CDR3 reads TGTGCCAGCAGCCTGGGACTAGCGGGGCTCCCGGAGTACTTC.

This clonotype was detected a few times. V usage is TRBV4-3 and J usage is TRBJ1-3; D may be TRBD1 (5 bases). V shed 6 bases and J shed 0 bases, with 12 bases lying between them. Germline V gene lookup returns CDR1 LGHNA and CDR2 YSLEER. This CDR3 is built from 15 residues. The CDR3 nucleotides are TGCGCCAGCAGACCCGACAGCAGCTCTGGAAACACCATATATTTT. It encodes CASRPDSSSGNTIYF.

This clonotype was detected only a few times. V is TRBV7-9 and J is TRBJ2-1; 8 nucleotides align to TRBD1. V was pared by 5 bases and J by 2 bases, with 8 bases of the junction left unmatched. This CDR3 contains 16 residues. The V gene's germline CDR1 is SEHNR and CDR2 FQNEAQ (reference sequence). This CDR3 reads CASSLGRTGPYNEQFF. CDR3 DNA: TGTGCCAGCAGCCTCGGAAGGACAGGGCCCTACAATGAGCAGTTCTTC.